These 14 T cell receptor beta chains came from one sample sequenced in a study of blood T cell repertoires in COVID-19. TCRdb keeps only in-frame clones here, not all; method: immunoSEQ multiplex PCR. The top ten clones hold approximately 1.3% of a sample with 200,000 to 250,000 clones, roughly four fifths of them seen once. Sequencing was done on a sample of PBMCs or T cells enriched from blood (not recorded which). The receptors come from a woman in her thirties or forties with acute COVID-19.

This clone was observed a few times. The chain is built from TRBV6-2 or TRBV6-3 and TRBJ2-2, with 10 bases lining up with TRBD2. Germline CDR1 and CDR2: MNHEY and SVGEGT. The CDR3 runs 16 residues. Trimming removed 6 bases from V and 1 base from J; junction bases left unmatched: 5. The CDR3 region has the DNA TGTGCCAGCAGCCCACCTAGCGGGGGGAACACCGGGGAGCTGTTTTTT. It codes for CASSPPSGGNTGELFF.

The chain uses TRBV9 and TRBJ2-7, with no clear D. V shed 2 bases and J shed 3 bases, with 12 bases lying between them. The CDR3 consists of 14 residues. Germline V gene data show CDR1 as SGDLS and CDR2 as YYNGEE. The CDR3 nucleotides read TGTGCCAGCAGCGTGGATCTAGGAAACTACGAGCAGTACTTC. It codes for CASSVDLGNYEQYF.

The CDR3 region has the DNA TGTGCCAGCAGCTTAAACAGGGGAAGTCTGATGAACACTGAAGCTTTCTTT. This translates into CASSLNRGSLMNTEAFF. The chain joins TRBV7-8 to TRBJ1-1; 7 bases match TRBD1. Germline CDR1 is SGHVS and CDR2 is FQNEAQ. The junction had 9 bases not matched to a gene; V was cut back by 2 bases and J by 0 bases. The CDR3 covers 17 residues.

CDR3 in amino acids: CASSLLSSVGGNEKLFF. The CDR3 DNA sequence: TGTGCCAGCAGTTTATTGTCGTCGGTGGGGGGAAATGAAAAACTGTTTTTT. V gene TRBV28 combines with J gene TRBJ1-4, with D possibly TRBD1 on 5 matching bases. This CDR3 has 17 residues. V gave up 1 base and J gave up 5 bases, with 17 bases separating them. The germline gives CDR1 MDHEN, CDR2 SYDVKM.

V gene TRBV6-2 or TRBV6-3 combines with J gene TRBJ2-3; perhaps TRBD2 as D (6 bases). Germline V gene sequence: CDR1 MNHEY, CDR2 SVGEGT. CDR3 size: 14 residues. V was pared by 5 bases and J by 6 bases, with 15 bases between. The CDR3 loop reads CASSAGPGPDTQYF. The CDR3 nucleotides read TGTGCCAGCAGTGCGGGACCGGGGCCGGATACGCAGTATTTT.

The chain carries TRBV7-9 and TRBJ1-2; D not resolved. This CDR3 comprises 12 residues. V was trimmed by 5 bases and J by 5 bases, leaving 9 bases between them. Germline CDR1 and CDR2: SEHNR and FQNEAQ (reference sequence). CDR3 sequence: CASSPAGYGYTF. DNA for the CDR3: TGTGCCAGCAGCCCAGCGGGGTATGGCTACACCTTC.

The DNA for the CDR3 is TGTGCCAGCAGCTTAGAAGGACAGGGGCTTTCCCCTTACGAGCAGTACTTC. Encoded protein: CASSLEGQGLSPYEQYF. V is TRBV7-2 and J is TRBJ2-7; 9 bases align to TRBD1. This CDR3 has 17 residues. V was pared by 1 base and J by 4 bases, with 11 bases of the junction left unmatched. CDR1 and CDR2 (germline): SGHTA, FQGNSA.

The chain recombines TRBV19 with TRBJ1-5; D gene uncertain. The V end was cut by 1 base, the J end by 1 base, with 8 bases between. The CDR3 is made up of 15 amino acids. Germline CDR1 is LNHDA and CDR2 is SQIVND (reference sequence). DNA of the CDR3: TGTGCCAGTAGTATAGGGTCCAGGAGCAATCAGCCCCAGCATTTT. Encoded protein: CASSIGSRSNQPQHF. Supplemented by reference TRBV19 and TRBJ1-5, the full variable domain reads DGGITQSPKYLFRKEGQNVTLSCEQNLNHDAMYWYRQDPGQGLRLIYYSQIVNDFQKGDIAEGYSVSREKKESFPLTVTSAQKNPTAFYLCASSIGSRSNQPQHFGDGTRLSIL.

The rearrangement links TRBV6-5 to TRBJ1-1; a possible D gene is TRBD1 (6 bases). V lost 4 bases and J 0 bases, leaving 12 bases between the germline ends. The CDR3 runs 15 residues. Germline values: CDR1 MNHEY, CDR2 SVGAGI. CDR3 DNA: TGTGCCAGCAGTTCCGGGGACATACTGAACACTGAAGCTTTCTTT. It translates to CASSSGDILNTEAFF.

The gene calls are TRBV5-1 and TRBJ2-7, with a tentative D call TRBD1 (6 bases). The CDR3 spans 13 residues. V lost 8 bases, J lost 3 bases, and 15 bases lay in between. Germline-derived CDR1 and CDR2 are SGHRS and YFSETQ. The CDR3 loop reads CARGLGARYEQYF. The CDR3 DNA reads as TGCGCCAGAGGGTTGGGGGCGCGCTACGAGCAGTACTTC.

The chain is built from TRBV5-1 and TRBJ1-2, with D possibly TRBD1 on 5 matching bases. With 1 base removed from V and 4 bases from J, the gap between germline ends came to 14 bases. Germline V CDR1 and CDR2: SGHRS, YFSETQ. The CDR3 totals 15 residues. CDR3 region: CASSLTAQEVYGYTF. CDR3 nucleotide sequence: TGCGCCAGCAGCTTGACGGCACAGGAAGTCTATGGCTACACCTTC.

The chain couples TRBV6-1 to TRBJ2-5, with a tentative D call TRBD1 (6 bases). V lost 2 bases, J lost 3 bases, and 22 bases lay in between. Germline loops: CDR1 MNHNS, CDR2 SASEGT. This CDR3 spans 18 amino acids. The CDR3 loop reads CASSEYTHLGAIEETQYF. CDR3 in DNA: TGTGCCAGCAGTGAATATACCCATCTGGGGGCGATTGAAGAGACCCAGTACTTC.

The genes are TRBV6-5 and TRBJ1-2; 8 positions agree with TRBD1. Germline values: CDR1 MNHEY, CDR2 SVGAGI. The CDR3 runs to 13 residues. J lost 8 bases, V lost 9 bases, and 11 bases had no gene match. As DNA, the CDR3 is TGTGCCAGTTGCCCAGGGGGCGCGTGGGGCTACACCTTC. This codes for CASCPGGAWGYTF.

This chain joins TRBV18 and TRBJ1-1; D might be TRBD1 (5 bases). CDR1 is KGHSH and CDR2 is LQKENI in the germline V gene. CDR3 length equals 17 residues. Trimming stripped 4 bases from V and 4 bases from J, with 22 bases between. CDR3 amino acids: CASSRTAGGSLVTEAFF. The CDR3 nucleotides read TGTGCCAGCTCACGGACGGCCGGGGGGTCCCTGGTCACTGAAGCTTTCTTT.